This T cell receptor beta chain derives from a study of blood T cell repertoires in COVID-19. For the study at large: Samples representing acute and convalescent COVID-19 were sourced from the United States, Italy and Spain. The analysed material was cDNA or gDNA that came from T cells, B-cell-depleted T cells, or PBMCs.

Original processing methods: By means of reference gene primer amplification, nucleated cell counts were estimated. Sequencing was performed with immunoSEQ multiplex PCR; in TCRdb, only in-frame clones are kept and a portion is missing. That table gives V, J and clone size, and the DNA gave D and trimming. The sample lists about 120,000 clones; approximately 85% were seen once. There are a few counts of this clone. Sequenced: peripheral blood. The sequence came from a woman over 75 with acute or convalescent COVID-19.

CDR3 sequence (DNA): TGTGCCAGCGGACAGGGGAGTTTCAGCACTGAAGCTTTCTTT. It translates to CASGQGSFSTEAFF. V and J are TRBV2 and TRBJ1-1; 9 positions agree with TRBD1. This CDR3 spans 14 amino acids. The germline CDR1 and CDR2 sequences are SNHLY and FYNNEI. V dropped 8 bases and J dropped 4; count of bases not matched to a gene: 8.